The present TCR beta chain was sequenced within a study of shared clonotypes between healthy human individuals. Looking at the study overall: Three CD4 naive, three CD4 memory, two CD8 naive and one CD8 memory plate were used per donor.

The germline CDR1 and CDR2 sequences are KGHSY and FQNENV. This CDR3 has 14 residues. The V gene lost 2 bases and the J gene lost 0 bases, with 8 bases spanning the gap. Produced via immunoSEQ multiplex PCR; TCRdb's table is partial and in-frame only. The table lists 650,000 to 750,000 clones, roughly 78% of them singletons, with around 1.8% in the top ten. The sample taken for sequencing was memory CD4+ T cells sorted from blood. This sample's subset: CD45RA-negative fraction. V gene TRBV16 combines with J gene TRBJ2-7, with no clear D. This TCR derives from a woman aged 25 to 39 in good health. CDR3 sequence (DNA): TGTGCCAGCAGCCAAGATCAGAGCTCCTACGAGCAGTACTTC. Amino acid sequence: CASSQDQSSYEQYF.